The present TCR beta chain was sequenced within a study of blood T cell repertoires in COVID-19. Background on the study: Sites across the United States, Italy and Spain contributed samples from acute and convalescent COVID-19. T cells, B-cell-depleted T cells, or PBMCs provided the cDNA or gDNA that served as material.

Original analysis: Reference gene primers were amplified, and this amplification served to estimate nucleated cell counts. Sequenced by immunoSEQ multiplex PCR; TCRdb stores in-frame clones only, minus some. V and J calls plus clone size are reproduced from that table; the DNA served to infer D and trimming. Here the sample spans under 150,000 clones, approximately 84% being singletons. The CDR3 consists of 14 residues. The sequenced sample consisted of peripheral blood. This rearrangement joins TRBV21-1 to TRBJ2-7; the D call in the table, TRBD1, was not verified against the DNA. TRBV21-1 is classified as a pseudogene. The sequence was obtained from a human donor in a cohort sampled during active COVID-19. The CDR3 DNA follows: TGTGCCAGCAGCAGGTGGGACACGGAATGCGAGCAGTACTTC. It translates to CASSRWDTECEQYF.